This TCR beta chain comes out of a study of blood T cell repertoires in COVID-19. Overall study context: COVID-19 samples from acute and convalescent phases originated in the United States, Italy and Spain. The analysed material was cDNA or gDNA that came from T cells, B-cell-depleted T cells, or PBMCs.

Cohort 3 recovery required two negative PCRs, clearance, or symptom resolution. The V gene lost 2 bases and the J gene lost 4 bases, with 11 bases spanning the gap. This CDR3 is 14 amino acids long. Germline V gene sequence: CDR1 MNHNY, CDR2 SVGAGI (reference sequence). This clone was detected once. Assay used: immunoSEQ multiplex PCR; TCRdb lists only in-frame clones, some missing. The data contain nearly 400,000 clones, roughly 90% of them singletons. The chain joins TRBV6-6 to TRBJ1-1, with TRBD1 as a possible D gene (5 bases). The source material was PBMCs or T cells enriched from blood (not recorded which). This receptor was taken from a woman in her 30s who had recovered from COVID-19. The CDR3 protein is CASSYSPGGTEAFF. DNA for the CDR3: TGTGCCAGCAGTTACAGTCCCGGGGGCACTGAAGCTTTCTTT.